What follows describes a single T cell receptor beta chain. Trimming stripped 5 bases from V and 4 bases from J, with 11 bases between. The CDR3 has 13 residues. Germline CDR1 reads SEHNR; CDR2 reads FQNEAQ (reference sequence). The sample originates from a study of blood T cell repertoires in COVID-19. This table comes from immunoSEQ multiplex PCR, and its TCRdb copy is limited to in-frame clones, with some not included. The table records approximately 350,000 clones, about nine tenths of them present only once. The sequenced sample was peripheral blood. The clonotype originates from a woman aged 70-85 years with COVID-19, enrolled during active disease. The rearrangement uses TRBV7-9 and TRBJ1-2; D remains ambiguous. CDR3 sequence: CASSLETPYGYTF. DNA for the CDR3: TGTGCCAGCAGCCTGGAGACTCCCTATGGCTACACCTTC.